Listed below are T cell receptor beta chains from one sample, sequenced in a study of cytomegalovirus exposure and HLA in healthy donors. Only in-frame clones appear in the TCRdb table, and some are missing; sequencing was by immunoSEQ multiplex PCR. The sample consists of 200,000 to 250,000 clones, 85% to 90% of them appearing once. Sequenced material: PBMCs. These TCRs come from a woman under 30 in good health and CMV-seronegative. CDR3s include the opening cysteine and the closing phenylalanine or tryptophan. D genes are given only for firm matches. Size is stated for part of the rows, as once, few or many counts, or as a class when the clone is expanded.

V: TRBV7-2
size: .
J: TRBJ2-4
D: TRBD2
CDR3: CASSLGGGGAAKNIQYF
DNA: TGTGCCAGCAGCTTAGGAGGCGGGGGGGCGGCCAAAAACATTCAGTACTTC

V: TRBV7-3
size: .
J: TRBJ2-7
D: .
CDR3: CASSLTYRDSSYEQYF
DNA: TGTGCCAGCAGCCTAACGTACCGGGACTCCTCCTACGAGCAGTACTTC

V: TRBV10-3
size: .
J: TRBJ1-1
D: .
CDR3: CAITSGRGVNTEAFF
DNA: TGTGCCATCACCTCAGGGAGGGGAGTGAACACTGAAGCTTTCTTT

V: TRBV7-3
size: .
J: TRBJ1-2
D: .
CDR3: CASSATGNYGYTF
DNA: TGTGCCAGCAGCGCTACAGGGAACTATGGCTACACCTTC

V: TRBV4-2
size: .
J: TRBJ2-5
D: .
CDR3: CASSRARDTRYEQYF
DNA: TGTGCCAGCAGCCGAGCCCGGGACACTCGATATGAGCAGTACTTC

V: TRBV30
size: .
J: TRBJ1-4
D: TRBD1
CDR3: CAWSPGTGAEKLFF
DNA: TGTGCCTGGAGTCCCGGGACAGGGGCTGAAAAACTGTTTTTT

V: TRBV9
size: .
J: TRBJ1-3
D: .
CDR3: CASSAGSAGNGHTIYF
DNA: TGTGCCAGCAGCGCCGGCAGCGCGGGGAATGGGCACACCATATATTTT

V: TRBV13
size: .
J: TRBJ2-7
D: TRBD1
CDR3: CASSSGTGSHEQYF
DNA: TGTGCCAGCAGCTCCGGGACAGGGTCCCACGAGCAGTACTTC

V: TRBV6-5
size: .
J: TRBJ2-2
D: TRBD1
CDR3: CASSYEGTVNTGELFF
DNA: TGTGCCAGCAGTTATGAGGGGACAGTTAACACCGGGGAGCTGTTTTTT

V: TRBV19
size: .
J: TRBJ2-3
D: TRBD2
CDR3: CASSERELDTQYF
DNA: TGTGCCAGTAGCGAGCGGGAGCTGGATACGCAGTATTTT

V: TRBV19
size: .
J: TRBJ1-2
D: .
CDR3: CASSTPGTNYGYTF
DNA: TGTGCCAGTAGTACCCCCGGGACAAACTATGGCTACACCTTC

V: TRBV10-3
size: few
J: TRBJ1-1
D: .
CDR3: CAISGIRQDTEAFF
DNA: TGTGCCATCAGTGGGATCAGACAGGACACTGAAGCTTTCTTT

V: TRBV5-1
size: few
J: TRBJ1-4
D: TRBD1
CDR3: CASSTDRGPARGEKLFF
DNA: TGCGCCAGCAGCACGGACAGGGGCCCCGCCCGGGGGGAAAAACTGTTTTTT

V: TRBV6-1
size: .
J: TRBJ1-6
D: TRBD1
CDR3: CASMGGQGGDSPLHF
DNA: TGTGCCAGCATGGGGGGACAAGGGGGCGATTCACCCCTCCACTTT

V: TRBV18
size: .
J: TRBJ2-7
D: TRBD1
CDR3: CASSPRATGSYEQYF
DNA: TGTGCCAGCTCACCAAGAGCGACAGGGTCCTACGAGCAGTACTTC

V: TRBV5-3
size: .
J: TRBJ1-5
D: .
CDR3: CAGSEGDYSNQPQHF
DNA: TGTGCCGGTTCCGAGGGGGACTATAGCAATCAGCCCCAGCATTTT

V: TRBV11-3
size: .
J: TRBJ2-7
D: TRBD2
CDR3: CASSSPTSGSSYEQYF
DNA: TGTGCCAGCAGCTCCCCTACTAGCGGGAGCTCCTACGAGCAGTACTTC

V: TRBV15
size: .
J: TRBJ2-7
D: .
CDR3: CATSRDPGGSYEQYF
DNA: TGTGCCACCAGCAGAGATCCCGGGGGCTCCTACGAGCAGTACTTC

V: TRBV7-9
size: .
J: TRBJ2-5
D: .
CDR3: CASSLAGGSRETQYF
DNA: TGTGCCAGCAGCTTGGCAGGGGGGTCGAGGGAGACCCAGTACTTC

V: TRBV19
size: .
J: TRBJ2-7
D: TRBD2
CDR3: CARSGESYEQYF
DNA: TGTGCCCGCAGCGGGGAGTCCTACGAGCAGTACTTC

V: TRBV4-2
size: .
J: TRBJ2-1
D: TRBD2
CDR3: CASSQHLAGGYNEQFF
DNA: TGTGCCAGCAGCCAACATCTAGCGGGAGGGTACAATGAGCAGTTCTTC

V: TRBV11-2
size: .
J: TRBJ1-1
D: .
CDR3: CASSFARSRSGEAFF
DNA: TGTGCCAGCAGCTTTGCGAGATCCCGATCAGGTGAAGCTTTCTTT

V: TRBV27
size: few
J: TRBJ2-6
D: .
CDR3: CASSLLTSWGANVLTF
DNA: TGTGCCAGCAGTTTACTAACCTCCTGGGGGGCCAACGTCCTGACTTTC

V: TRBV7-6
size: .
J: TRBJ2-7
D: .
CDR3: CASSLGKAGAREQYF
DNA: TGTGCCAGCAGCTTAGGTAAGGCTGGGGCCCGCGAGCAGTACTTC

V: TRBV29-1
size: .
J: TRBJ2-7
D: TRBD2
CDR3: CSVEGMASGVAYEQYF
DNA: TGCAGCGTTGAAGGTATGGCTAGCGGGGTCGCCTACGAGCAGTACTTC

V: TRBV29-1
size: .
J: TRBJ2-5
D: TRBD2
CDR3: CSVVVGGAGETQYF
DNA: TGCAGCGTTGTGGTCGGGGGGGCGGGAGAGACCCAGTACTTC

V: TRBV9
size: .
J: TRBJ2-7
D: .
CDR3: CASGPGGTYEQHF
DNA: TGTGCCAGCGGTCCAGGAGGGACCTACGAGCAGCACTTC

V: TRBV27
size: .
J: TRBJ2-7
D: TRBD1
CDR3: CASSPYLTGAPYEQYF
DNA: TGTGCCAGCAGTCCATATCTTACAGGGGCCCCCTACGAGCAGTACTTC

V: TRBV20-1
size: .
J: TRBJ2-1
D: .
CDR3: CSATRGNEQFF
DNA: TGCAGTGCAACCCGAGGCAATGAGCAGTTCTTC

V: TRBV5-1
size: .
J: TRBJ1-5
D: TRBD1
CDR3: CASSSGTGGGQPQHF
DNA: TGCGCCAGCAGCTCAGGGACAGGGGGCGGTCAGCCCCAGCATTTT

V: TRBV11-2
size: .
J: TRBJ1-1
D: TRBD1
CDR3: CASSPGTGNTEAFF
DNA: TGTGCCAGCAGCCCCGGGACAGGGAACACTGAAGCTTTCTTT

V: TRBV5-6
size: .
J: TRBJ2-1
D: .
CDR3: CASSLVAPRGPNEQFF
DNA: TGTGCCAGCAGCTTGGTTGCCCCCAGGGGTCCCAATGAGCAGTTCTTC